Below are 2 T cell receptor beta chains sequenced from a single sample in a study of shared clonotypes between healthy human individuals. Generated by immunoSEQ multiplex PCR, the TCRdb table keeps only in-frame clones and is missing some. The repertoire holds 2 million to 2.5 million clones, with approximately 96% as singletons. Sequenced input: naive CD4+ T cells sorted from blood. Subset meaning: CD45RA+ positively selected. The receptors were sampled from a man younger than 35 in good health.

CDR3 amino acids: CASIHVTGELFF. The CDR3 region has the DNA TGTGCCAGCATTCACGTAACCGGGGAGCTGTTTTTT. The chain carries TRBV28 and TRBJ2-2; D uncertain. V gave up 7 bases and J gave up 5 bases, with 8 bases separating them. The germline CDR1 and CDR2 sequences are MDHEN and SYDVKM. CDR3 length: 12 residues.

This chain connects TRBV6-6 to TRBJ2-1, with 8 nucleotides matching TRBD1. Germline CDR1 is MNHNY and CDR2 is SVGAGI (reference sequence). CDR3 size: 15 residues. J lost 3 bases, V lost 5 bases, and 6 bases had no gene match. CDR3 loop: CASSKTGADYNEQFF. For the CDR3, the DNA is TGTGCCAGCAGTAAGACAGGGGCGGACTACAATGAGCAGTTCTTC.